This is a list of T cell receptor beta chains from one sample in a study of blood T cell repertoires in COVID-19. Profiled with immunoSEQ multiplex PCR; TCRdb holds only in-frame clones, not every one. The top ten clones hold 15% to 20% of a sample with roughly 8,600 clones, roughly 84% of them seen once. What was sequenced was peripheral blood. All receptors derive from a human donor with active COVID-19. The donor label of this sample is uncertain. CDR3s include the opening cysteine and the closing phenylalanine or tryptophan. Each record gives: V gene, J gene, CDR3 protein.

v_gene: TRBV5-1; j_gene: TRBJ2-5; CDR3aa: CASSSITGVEETQYF
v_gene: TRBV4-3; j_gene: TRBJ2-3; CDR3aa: CASSQEMGRYTDTQYF
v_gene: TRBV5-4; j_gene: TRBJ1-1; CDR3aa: CASSVKVGRTEAFF
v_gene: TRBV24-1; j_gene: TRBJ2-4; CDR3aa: CATSDWGVQYF
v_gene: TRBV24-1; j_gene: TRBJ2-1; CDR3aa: CATSDRQGAVDIGGEQFF
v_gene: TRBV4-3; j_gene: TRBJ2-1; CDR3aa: CASSQTGLKNEQFF
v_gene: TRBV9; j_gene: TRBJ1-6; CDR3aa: CASSVDPRDSPLHF
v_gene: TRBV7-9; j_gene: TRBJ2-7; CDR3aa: CASSRSYEQYF
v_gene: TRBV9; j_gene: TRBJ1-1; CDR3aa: CASSVGSGGYTENTEAFF
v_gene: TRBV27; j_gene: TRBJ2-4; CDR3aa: CASSPMTGAPKNIQYF
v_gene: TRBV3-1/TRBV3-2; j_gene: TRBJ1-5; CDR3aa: CASSQGRGNQPQHF
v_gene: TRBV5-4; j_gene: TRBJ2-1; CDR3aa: CASSLDRASYNEQFF